This TCR beta chain was sequenced during a study of T-cell memory formation after mild COVID-19. Whole-study context: The two donors had largely donor-specific TCR clusters.

This clonotype was found many times. Antigen: not known. Libraries for TCRalpha and TCRbeta carried sample barcodes and unique molecular identifiers via 5'RACE. TCRdb re-called the 5' RACE reads with MiXCR, one entry per CDR3 protein. The table has 100,000 to 150,000 distinct CDR3 sequences, roughly 6.2% seen once; the top ten hold around 2%. Study-level points and caveats: Mostly located in CM and EM were contracting CD4+ clones, with contracting CD8+ clones located in EMRA. Some responding clones appeared in pre-infection memory, suggesting cross-reactive memory joined.

Germline V gene sequence: CDR1 SGHRS, CDR2 YFSETQ. This CDR3 spans 15 amino acids. V was clipped by 5 bases and J by 0 bases, with 14 bases between them. V is TRBV5-1 and J is TRBJ1-1; D not resolved. Input material: PBMCs or a T cell subset sorted from them (not recorded which). The origin of this receptor is an adult woman who had mild COVID-19 (a few samples of this study predate the infection). Cell type and time point are not known. For the CDR3, the DNA is TGCGCCAGCAGATTTAGTTCCTCCATGAACACTGAAGCTTTCTTT. It codes for CASRFSSSMNTEAFF. Full variable domain (outside the CDR3, taken from reference TRBV5-1 and TRBJ1-1): KAGVTQTPRYLIKTRGQQVTLSCSPISGHRSVSWYQQTPGQGLQFLFEYFSETQRNKGNFPGRFSGRQFSNSRSEMNVSTLELGDSALYLCASRFSSSMNTEAFFGQGTRLTVV.